This TCR beta chain was captured in a study of cytomegalovirus exposure and HLA in healthy donors. Overall study: Later, an analysis reported that the 130 or so validation repertoires had used the same platform as the approximately 630 first-cohort repertoires.

Study results and caveats: Most TCR sequences were rare, but some public TCRs occurred in many donors. The finding came from a later analysis; first-cohort TCR clusters tended to co-occur in the roughly 110 validation repertoires.

Trimming took 4 bases from V and 9 from J; bases not matched to a gene: 12. This CDR3 is 15 amino acids long. Germline values: CDR1 SEHNR, CDR2 FQNEAQ (reference sequence). Turning to this clone: What it binds is unknown.

The table came from immunoSEQ multiplex PCR; TCRdb's copy has only in-frame clones and leaves some out. The data show roughly 60,000 clones, 90% to 95% seen once. V and J are TRBV7-9 and TRBJ2-7; TRBD1 aligns across 10 bases. This TCR came from a man younger than 35 in good health and CMV-seronegative. Sequencing input: PBMCs. This CDR3 is CASSSGTGVSVGQYF. CDR3 bases: TGTGCCAGCAGCTCCGGGACAGGGGTTAGCGTAGGGCAGTACTTC.